This T cell receptor beta chain was retrieved from a study of PD-L1 blockade in urothelial cancer. Time point reported: peripheral blood 6 weeks after treatment start. CDR3 size: 14 residues. Trimming at V came to 6 bases and at J to 4 bases, leaving 11 bases not matched to a gene. CDR1 is SQVTM and CDR2 is ANQGSEA in the germline V gene. TCRdb's table, derived via immunoSEQ multiplex PCR, lists solely in-frame clones and lacks some. The sample has about 91,000 clones, over 80% seen once. The TCR comes from a man between 65 and 80 years old with urothelial cancer. This rearrangement joins TRBV29-1 to TRBJ1-1; TRBD1 matches at 7 bases. The material was PBMCs, obtained around atezolizumab (anti-PD-L1) treatment. In nucleotides, the CDR3 is TGCAGCGTGGCCAGGACAGGCGTGGGCACTGAAGCTTTCTTT. Translating it yields CSVARTGVGTEAFF.